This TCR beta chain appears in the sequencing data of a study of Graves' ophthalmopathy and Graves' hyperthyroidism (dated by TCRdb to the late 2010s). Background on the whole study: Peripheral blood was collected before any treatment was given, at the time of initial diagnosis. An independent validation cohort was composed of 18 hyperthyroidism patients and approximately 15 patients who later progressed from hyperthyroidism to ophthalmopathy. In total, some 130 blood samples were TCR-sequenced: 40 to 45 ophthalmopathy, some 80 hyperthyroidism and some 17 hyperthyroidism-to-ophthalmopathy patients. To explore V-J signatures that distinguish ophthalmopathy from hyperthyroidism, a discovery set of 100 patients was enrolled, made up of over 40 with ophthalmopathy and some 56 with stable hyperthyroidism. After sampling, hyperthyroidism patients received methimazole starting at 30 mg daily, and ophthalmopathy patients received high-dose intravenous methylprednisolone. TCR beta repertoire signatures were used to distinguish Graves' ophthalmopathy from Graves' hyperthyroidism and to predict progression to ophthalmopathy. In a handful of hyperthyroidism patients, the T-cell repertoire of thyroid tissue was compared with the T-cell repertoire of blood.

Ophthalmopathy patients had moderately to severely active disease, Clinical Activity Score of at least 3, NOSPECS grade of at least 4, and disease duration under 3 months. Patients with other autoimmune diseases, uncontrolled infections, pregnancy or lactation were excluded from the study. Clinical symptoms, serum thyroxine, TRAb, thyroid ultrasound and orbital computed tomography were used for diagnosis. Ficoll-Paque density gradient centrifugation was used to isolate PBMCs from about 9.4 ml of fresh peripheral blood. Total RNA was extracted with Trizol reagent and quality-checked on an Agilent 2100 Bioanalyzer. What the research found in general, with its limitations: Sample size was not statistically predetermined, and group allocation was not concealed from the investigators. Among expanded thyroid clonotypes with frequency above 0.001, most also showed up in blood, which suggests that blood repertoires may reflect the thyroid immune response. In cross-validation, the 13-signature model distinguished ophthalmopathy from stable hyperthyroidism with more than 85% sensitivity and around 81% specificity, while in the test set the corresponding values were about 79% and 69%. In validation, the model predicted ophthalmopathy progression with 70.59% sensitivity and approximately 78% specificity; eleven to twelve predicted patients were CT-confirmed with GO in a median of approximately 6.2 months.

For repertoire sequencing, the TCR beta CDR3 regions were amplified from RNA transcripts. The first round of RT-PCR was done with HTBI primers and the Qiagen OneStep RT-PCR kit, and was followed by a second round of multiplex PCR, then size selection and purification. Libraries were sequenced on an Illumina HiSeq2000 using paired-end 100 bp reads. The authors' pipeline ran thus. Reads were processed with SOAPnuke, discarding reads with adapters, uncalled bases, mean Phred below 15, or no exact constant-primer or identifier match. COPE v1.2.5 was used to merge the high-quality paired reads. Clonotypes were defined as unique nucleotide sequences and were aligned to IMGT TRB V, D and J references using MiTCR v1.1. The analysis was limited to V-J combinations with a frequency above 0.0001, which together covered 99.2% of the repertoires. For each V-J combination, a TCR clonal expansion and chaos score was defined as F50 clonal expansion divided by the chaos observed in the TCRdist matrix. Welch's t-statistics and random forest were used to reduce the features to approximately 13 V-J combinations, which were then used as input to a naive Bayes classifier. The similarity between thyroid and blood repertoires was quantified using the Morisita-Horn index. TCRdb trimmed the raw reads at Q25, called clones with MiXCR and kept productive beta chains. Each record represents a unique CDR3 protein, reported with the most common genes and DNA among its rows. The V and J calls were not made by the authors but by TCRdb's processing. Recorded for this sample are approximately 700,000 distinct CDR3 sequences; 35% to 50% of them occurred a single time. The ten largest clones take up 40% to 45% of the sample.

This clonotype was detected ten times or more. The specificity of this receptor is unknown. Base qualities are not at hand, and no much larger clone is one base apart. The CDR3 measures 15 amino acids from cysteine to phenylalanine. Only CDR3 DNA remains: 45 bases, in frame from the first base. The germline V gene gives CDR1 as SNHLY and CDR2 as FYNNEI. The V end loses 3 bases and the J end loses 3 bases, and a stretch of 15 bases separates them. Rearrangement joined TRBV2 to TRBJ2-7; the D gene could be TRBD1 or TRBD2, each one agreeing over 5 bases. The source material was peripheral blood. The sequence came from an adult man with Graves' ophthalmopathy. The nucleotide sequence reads TGTGCCAGCAGTGAGAGGGAACAGGAATTCTACGAGCAGTACTTC. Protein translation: CASSEREQEFYEQYF.